The clone carrying this T cell receptor beta chain is a singleton in its sample. This sample was included in a study of blood T cell repertoires in COVID-19. Study in general: Specimens from acute and convalescent COVID-19 originated in the United States, Italy and Spain. PBMCs, B-cell-depleted T cells, or T cells were the source of the cDNA or gDNA that made up the material.

This CDR3 comprises 15 residues. CDR1 is LGHNA, CDR2 YNFKEQ, per germline. Trimming shortened V by 3 bases and J by 11 bases, and 22 bases separated the two germline ends. Original handling: Amplification of reference gene primers provided the estimated nucleated cell counts. The method was immunoSEQ multiplex PCR; TCRdb's version includes in-frame clones alone and lacks a portion of them. For V, J and clone size, that table is used; D and trimming come from the DNA. The repertoire holds approximately 350,000 clones, with roughly 90% as singletons. What was sequenced was peripheral blood. The TCR comes from a man aged 35-49 years with acute or convalescent COVID-19. The chain recombines TRBV4-2 with TRBJ1-1; D is perhaps TRBD1 (5 bases). The chain's CDR3 is CASSQEGTGVHYAFF. The DNA of the CDR3 is TGTGCCAGCAGCCAGGAGGGAACAGGCGTCCACTATGCTTTCTTT.